This T cell receptor beta chain was identified during a study of cytomegalovirus exposure and HLA in healthy donors. With 60 Vbeta and 13 Jbeta primers, the PCR was carried out. The assay was immunoSEQ multiplex PCR, and TCRdb's table has in-frame clones only and misses some. This sample carries 95,000 to 130,000 clones, 9.5% of them seen once, and the ten largest clones take approximately 3%. General study findings and limits: What a later analysis reportedly showed was that an Asian-associated ancestry cluster had fewer N-insertions than the approximately 670-donor mean. Some V segments, TRBV6-2 and TRBV6-3 among them, were indistinguishable and were therefore excluded. Most subjects' HLA-A and HLA-B alleles were reportedly predicted from TCR beta sequences.

On this clone: Its antigen is undetermined.

J gave up 3 bases and V 5 bases, and 4 bases lay outside the gene matches. Per germline, CDR1 SGHTA and CDR2 FQGTGA. This CDR3 spans 13 amino acids. The chain uses TRBV7-3 and TRBJ2-7, with 7 positions matching TRBD1. Sequenced material: PBMCs. The receptor comes from a man under 40 in good health and CMV-seronegative. The DNA for the CDR3 is TGTGCCAGCAGCCCCGACAGGGTCTACGAGCAGTACTTC. Its translation: CASSPDRVYEQYF.